This paragraph covers one TCR beta chain sequence. Its antigen remains unidentified. TCRdb ran MiXCR on the reads and lists one entry per CDR3 protein. The table includes around 100,000 distinct CDR3 sequences, 10% detected once. Germline V gene sequence: CDR1 MNHEY, CDR2 SMNVEV (reference sequence). This CDR3 contains 20 residues. V was pared by 2 bases and J by 0 bases, with 12 bases of the junction left unmatched. The data are from a study of T cell repertoires in cytomegalovirus infection. Overall study context: TCR beta signatures that were public indicated CMV infection and matching HLA type. Regarding the study as a whole: HLA-C-restricted TCR beta clonotypes specific for CMV led the ex vivo response. Totalled public TCR beta family frequency picked out people who carried CMV plus the relevant HLA.

The J gene is TRBJ2-1, the V gene TRBV27; 11 positions match TRBD2. The sequenced sample was PBMCs, sequenced either directly or after in vitro stimulation (not recorded which). The clonotype originates from a human donor in good health (CMV status not recorded). Some clones in this sample may be carry-over from other donors' samples. The CDR3 DNA reads TGTGCCAGCAGTTTAGAATTTGGGACTAGCGGTCCTAGCTCCTACAATGAGCAGTTCTTC. Amino acids: CASSLEFGTSGPSSYNEQFF.